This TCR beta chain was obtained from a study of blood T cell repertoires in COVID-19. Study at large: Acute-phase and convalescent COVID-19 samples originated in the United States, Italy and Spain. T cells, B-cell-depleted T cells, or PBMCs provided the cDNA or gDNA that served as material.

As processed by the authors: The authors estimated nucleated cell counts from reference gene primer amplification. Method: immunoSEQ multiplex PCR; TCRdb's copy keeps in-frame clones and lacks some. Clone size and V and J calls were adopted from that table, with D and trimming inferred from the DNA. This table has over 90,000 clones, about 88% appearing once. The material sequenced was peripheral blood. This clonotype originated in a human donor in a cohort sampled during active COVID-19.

The CDR3 here is CAIRAAGGTEAFF. CDR3 in DNA: TGTGCCATTAGGGCGGCAGGCGGGACTGAAGCTTTCTTT. The rearrangement uses TRBV19 and TRBJ1-1, with D unclear. The CDR3 consists of 13 residues. The V end was cut by 10 bases, the J end by 5 bases, with 17 bases between. CDR1 is LNHDA and CDR2 is SQIVND in the germline V gene (reference sequence).